This paragraph reports one TCR beta chain. This sample is drawn from a study of OX40 agonist ivuxolimab in advanced cancers. Profiled with immunoSEQ multiplex PCR; TCRdb holds only in-frame clones, not every one. This sample yields about 82,000 clones, of which over 75% are seen a single time; approximately 2.5% belongs to the top ten. The sample consisted of CD4+ or CD8+ T cells sorted from blood, taken in a trial of the OX40 agonist ivuxolimab. The source is an adult with an advanced solid tumor such as melanoma, head and neck, liver or kidney cancer.

CDR3 DNA sequence: TGTGCCAGCAGCTTAGCGTACCTAGCGGTAGTAGATGAGCAGTTCTTC. Translation: CASSLAYLAVVDEQFF. The rearrangement uses TRBV7-9 and TRBJ2-1; TRBD2 agrees at 7 bases. Germline V gene sequence: CDR1 SEHNR, CDR2 FQNEAQ (reference sequence). V lost 0 bases and J lost 8; bases outside the gene matches: 10. The CDR3 has 16 amino acids.